This T cell receptor (beta chain) was found in a study of shared clonotypes between healthy human individuals. Germline values: CDR1 SGHTA, CDR2 FQGNSA. The CDR3 consists of 15 residues. V lost 5 bases and J lost 2; bases outside the gene matches: 8. Each sorted subset replicate got 200 ng genomic DNA, tens of thousands of genomes. Assay: immunoSEQ multiplex PCR; the TCRdb copy retains only in-frame clones and omits some. The table records 650,000 to 750,000 clones, less than 80% of them present only once. This clone was recorded only once. This specimen includes other DNA sequences encoding the same CDR3.

Sequenced sample: memory CD4+ T cells sorted from blood. As to subset: CD45RA-negative fraction. The TCR originated in a woman aged 25 to 39 in good health. The genes are TRBV7-2 and TRBJ2-7, with 8 bases fitting TRBD1. The CDR3 bases are TGTGCCAGCAGCCAAGGGGCAGGGGGCGCCTACGAGCAGTACTTC. Protein product: CASSQGAGGAYEQYF.